The 26 T cell receptor beta chains in this list originate from one sample, sequenced in a study of blood T cell repertoires in COVID-19. Measured with immunoSEQ multiplex PCR; TCRdb has only the in-frame clones, and not every one. The top ten hold about 0.89% of the sample, which has 300,000 to 500,000 clones, more than 75% seen once. What was sequenced was PBMCs or T cells enriched from blood (not recorded which). These receptors all come from a woman in her twenties or thirties with acute COVID-19.

The V call is TRBV6-5, the J call TRBJ2-7, with 8 positions matching TRBD2. From germline, CDR1 is MNHEY and CDR2 SVGAGI. This CDR3 has 15 residues. V shed 0 bases and J 3 bases; nucleotides not matched to a gene: 4. The CDR3: CASSYSRGVGYEQYF. CDR3 nucleotides: TGTGCCAGCAGTTACTCGCGGGGGGTAGGCTACGAGCAGTACTTC.

The table lists this clone with a few counts. The chain is built from TRBV19 and TRBJ1-2; D may be TRBD1 (5 bases). The CDR3 length is 13 residues. Trimming cost V 3 bases and J 6 bases, with 11 bases left between them. CDR1 LNHDA and CDR2 SQIVND come from the germline V gene (reference sequence). The CDR3 coding sequence is TGTGCCAGTAGTATCACCAGGGCGGATGGCTACACCTTC. Protein: CASSITRADGYTF. Filled out from reference TRBV19 and TRBJ1-2, the complete variable domain reads DGGITQSPKYLFRKEGQNVTLSCEQNLNHDAMYWYRQDPGQGLRLIYYSQIVNDFQKGDIAEGYSVSREKKESFPLTVTSAQKNPTAFYLCASSITRADGYTFGSGTRLTVV.

V is TRBV2 and J is TRBJ1-6; D gene uncertain. This CDR3 spans 13 amino acids. Germline V lookup: CDR1 SNHLY, CDR2 FYNNEI. The germline V and J ends were trimmed by 1 base and 13 bases, with 11 bases remaining between them. The CDR3 DNA is TGTGCCAGCAGTGAAGACGGTCAGCGGCCCCTCCACTTT. Translation: CASSEDGQRPLHF.

The rearrangement joins TRBV7-6 to TRBJ1-6; a weak D match, TRBD1 (5 bases). Germline V gene lookup returns CDR1 SGHVS and CDR2 FNYEAQ. Trimming shortened V by 3 bases and J by 7 bases, and 10 bases separated the two germline ends. The CDR3 contains 14 residues. CDR3 protein: CASSLGPRNSPLHF. The CDR3 coding sequence is TGTGCCAGCAGCTTGGGGCCGAGAAATTCACCCCTCCACTTT.

J is TRBJ2-7 and V is TRBV3-1 (or the pseudogene TRBV3-2), with a tentative D call TRBD1 (6 bases). The CDR3 is 15 residues long. V lost 0 bases to trimming and J lost 3 bases, with 12 bases between them. The germline V gene encodes CDR1 LGHDT and CDR2 YNNKEL (reference sequence). CDR3 DNA: TGTGCCAGCAGCCAAGACAGGGGACCTTACTACGAGCAGTACTTC. This encodes CASSQDRGPYYEQYF.

The chain combines TRBV9 with TRBJ2-1; D may be TRBD2 (5 bases). There are 15 residues in the CDR3. Germline values: CDR1 SGDLS, CDR2 YYNGEE. Trimming removed 0 bases at V and 2 bases at J, with 9 bases between. CDR3 DNA sequence: TGTGCCAGCAGCGTAGCGGCAGCGGCCTACAATGAGCAGTTCTTC. It yields the protein CASSVAAAAYNEQFF.

J is TRBJ1-6 and V is TRBV9, with a tentative D call TRBD1 (6 bases). CDR1 is SGDLS and CDR2 is YYNGEE in the germline V gene. V was clipped by 2 bases and J by 9 bases, with 15 bases between them. The CDR3 totals 15 residues. CDR3 coding DNA: TGTGCCAGCAGCGTCAAACAGGGTCCTGGTTCACCCCTCCACTTT. It is translated as CASSVKQGPGSPLHF.

V and J are TRBV9 and TRBJ1-1, with D tentatively TRBD1 (5 bases). V lost 0 bases and J 1 base, leaving 10 bases between the germline ends. The CDR3 is 15 residues long. Germline CDR1 reads SGDLS; CDR2 reads YYNGEE. DNA of the CDR3: TGTGCCAGCAGCGTAGTTGGGGACTCGAACACTGAAGCTTTCTTT. Translating it yields CASSVVGDSNTEAFF.

The V gene is TRBV5-1, the J gene TRBJ1-3, with TRBD1 matching 9 bases. J gave up 4 bases and V 0 bases, and 8 bases lay outside the gene matches. CDR1 is SGHRS, CDR2 YFSETQ, per germline. This CDR3 is built from 17 residues. CDR3 coding DNA: TGCGCCAGCAGCTTGGGTGTACAGGGGGCGTCCGGAAACACCATATATTTT. Amino acids: CASSLGVQGASGNTIYF.

V and J are TRBV5-1 and TRBJ1-1, with TRBD1 identical over 7 bases. J was trimmed by 0 bases and V by 0 bases; bases with no gene match: 5. The CDR3 extends over 16 amino acids. The germline CDR1 and CDR2 sequences are SGHRS and YFSETQ. The CDR3 region is CASSLGGTGVNTEAFF. The CDR3 DNA follows: TGCGCCAGCAGCTTGGGGGGTACAGGGGTGAACACTGAAGCTTTCTTT.

The CDR3 DNA is TGTGCCAGCAGAAAGCGGGGGAGCTCCTACAATGAGCAGTTCTTC. It yields the protein CASRKRGSSYNEQFF. J is TRBJ2-1 and V is TRBV27; 8 positions agree with TRBD2. J was trimmed by 0 bases and V by 6 bases; bases with no gene match: 4. Germline V gene data show CDR1 as MNHEY and CDR2 as SMNVEV (reference sequence). The CDR3 length is 15 residues.

As for this clone: As the CDR3 is not closed by the conserved phenylalanine or tryptophan, this likely results from a read error. No DNA is shown, since the ends of the CDR3 on it are uncertain; the CDR3 is the one TCRdb lists. The J gene is TRBJ1-2, the V gene TRBV11-2; the D call TRBD1 from the table was never checked on the DNA. Per the germline V gene, CDR1 is SGHAT and CDR2 is FQNNGV. The CDR3 length equals 13 residues, ends included. CDR3 protein: CASSYGRPDRGDR.

This chain uses TRBV3-1 (or the pseudogene TRBV3-2) with TRBJ2-5, with 8 bases fitting TRBD1. The trim removed 4 bases at V and 4 bases at J, leaving 11 bases unmatched. Per germline, CDR1 LGHDT and CDR2 YNNKEL (reference sequence). CDR3 length: 16 amino acids. Written as DNA, the CDR3 is TGTGCCAGCAGCCGTTCCCCTAGACAGGGGCCAGAGACCCAGTACTTC. Translating gives CASSRSPRQGPETQYF.

Only one count was recorded for this clone. The rearrangement links TRBV5-1 to TRBJ1-5; possible D gene TRBD1, 6 bases. V lost 4 bases and J 3 bases, leaving 14 bases between the germline ends. This CDR3 spans 15 amino acids. CDR1 is SGHRS, CDR2 YFSETQ, per germline. The CDR3 reads CASSQEDSHNQPQHF. DNA for the CDR3: TGCGCCAGCAGCCAGGAGGACAGCCACAATCAGCCCCAGCATTTT.

CDR3 amino acids: CAWASTGSTDTQYF. CDR3 sequence (DNA): TGTGCCTGGGCTTCGACAGGGAGCACAGATACGCAGTATTTT. The V gene is TRBV30, the J gene TRBJ2-3, with 7 bases lining up with TRBD1. Trimming at V came to 5 bases and at J to 0 bases, leaving 5 bases not matched to a gene. CDR3 length: 14 amino acids. CDR1 GTSNPN and CDR2 SVGIG come from the germline V gene (reference sequence). Full variable domain (missing parts from reference TRBV30 and TRBJ2-3): SQTIHQWPATLVQPVGSPLSLECTVEGTSNPNLYWYRQAAGRGLQLLFYSVGIGQISSEVPQNLSASRPQDRQFILSSKKLLLSDSGFYLCAWASTGSTDTQYFGPGTRLTVL.

The rearrangement uses TRBV5-6 and TRBJ2-7; 9 nucleotides agree with TRBD1. With V trimmed by 0 bases and J by 9 bases, 10 bases remained unmatched. The CDR3 is 15 residues long. Germline CDR1 and CDR2: SGHDT and YYEEEE. The CDR3 DNA reads TGTGCCAGCAGCTTGGGCGGGACAGGGTTGTTTGTGCAGTACTTC. Its protein is CASSLGGTGLFVQYF.

The chain is built from TRBV2 and TRBJ2-3; 8 nucleotides match TRBD1. Losses at the gene ends were 7 bases for V and 2 bases for J; bases not matched to a gene: 5. The germline V gene encodes CDR1 SNHLY and CDR2 FYNNEI. The CDR3 extends over 14 amino acids. Here the CDR3 reads CASTQGANTDTQYF. CDR3 DNA: TGTGCCAGCACGCAGGGGGCGAACACAGATACGCAGTATTTT.

The CDR3 DNA is TGTGCCAGTAGTAATCCCCGGACACCTGGGGGGTATCAGCCCCAGCATTTT. It yields the protein CASSNPRTPGGYQPQHF. V is TRBV19 and J is TRBJ1-5; tentative D call: TRBD1 (5 bases). The CDR3 sequence is 17 residues long. V gave up 4 bases and J gave up 5 bases, with 21 bases separating them. The V gene's germline CDR1 is LNHDA and CDR2 SQIVND (reference sequence). Complete variable domain (other parts from reference TRBV19 and TRBJ1-5): DGGITQSPKYLFRKEGQNVTLSCEQNLNHDAMYWYRQDPGQGLRLIYYSQIVNDFQKGDIAEGYSVSREKKESFPLTVTSAQKNPTAFYLCASSNPRTPGGYQPQHFGDGTRLSIL.

The rearrangement links TRBV9 to TRBJ2-1; the match to TRBD2 covers 8 bases. This CDR3 comprises 16 residues. From germline, CDR1 is SGDLS and CDR2 YYNGEE. The ends lost 4 bases at V and 7 bases at J; junction bases unmatched: 13. The CDR3 protein is CASSPRAGGGPNEQFF. The CDR3 bases are TGTGCCAGCAGCCCCCGCGCCGGGGGGGGCCCGAATGAGCAGTTCTTC.

The V call is TRBV6-5, the J call TRBJ1-1; no clear D gene. Trimming took 4 bases from V and 1 from J, leaving 16 bases between them. CDR3 size: 16 residues. Germline CDR1 reads MNHEY; CDR2 reads SVGAGI. CDR3 in amino acids: CASSLTRRVRNTEAFF. The DNA of the CDR3 is TGTGCCAGCAGTTTGACCCGGCGGGTTAGGAACACTGAAGCTTTCTTT.

The rearrangement links TRBV18 to TRBJ2-1; TRBD2 matches at 10 bases. The CDR3 sequence is 16 residues long. V lost 6 bases to trimming and J lost 5 bases; unmatched junction nucleotides: 10. In germline, CDR1 is KGHSH, CDR2 LQKENI. CDR3 sequence reads: CASSRLAGGLNNEQFF. Here the CDR3 DNA reads TGTGCCAGCTCTCGATTAGCGGGGGGCCTGAACAATGAGCAGTTCTTC.

V gene TRBV2 combines with J gene TRBJ2-3; D is unresolved. The V end lost 6 bases, the J end lost 15 bases, and 10 bases lay between the germline ends. The CDR3 is 9 residues long. Germline V CDR1 and CDR2: SNHLY, FYNNEI. CDR3 nucleotide sequence: TGTGCCAGCAGGCGCCCCTCTTATTTT. It encodes CASRRPSYF.

The chain couples TRBV11-3 to TRBJ1-3; 7 positions match TRBD1. The germline V gene has CDR1 SGHNT and CDR2 YENEEA. This CDR3 spans 18 amino acids. Unmatched junction bases numbered 17, after V lost 5 bases and J lost 4 bases. CDR3 nucleotide sequence: TGTGCCAGCAGCCCCGATAGCCCAGGGGGTTATAGGGGAAACACCATATATTTT. Translated: CASSPDSPGGYRGNTIYF.

The rearrangement uses TRBV10-3 and TRBJ2-7, with 7 bases lining up with TRBD2. CDR3 size: 14 residues. The V gene end was trimmed by 6 bases and the J gene end by 5 bases; junction bases not matched to a gene: 10. CDR1 and CDR2 from the germline V gene are ENHRY and SYGVKD. The CDR3 sequence is CAIRGGMGFDEQYF. The CDR3 nucleotides read TGTGCCATCAGGGGGGGGATGGGTTTTGACGAGCAGTACTTC.

V gene TRBV12-3 or TRBV12-4 combines with J gene TRBJ1-5, with D hard to call. Trimming removed 6 bases from V and 3 bases from J, with 6 bases in between. CDR3 length equals 12 residues. CDR3: CASSPINQPQHF. The CDR3 DNA sequence: TGTGCCAGCAGCCCTATCAATCAGCCCCAGCATTTT.

The chain couples TRBV3-1 (or the pseudogene TRBV3-2) to TRBJ2-2, with a weak D call TRBD1 (6 bases). The CDR3 loop spans 16 amino acids. V lost 4 bases and J 5 bases, leaving 17 bases between the germline ends. The germline V gene has CDR1 LGHDT and CDR2 YNNKEL (reference sequence). The CDR3 spells CASSPHPDRITGELFF. CDR3 nucleotides: TGTGCCAGCAGCCCTCACCCTGACAGGATTACCGGGGAGCTGTTTTTT.